This T cell receptor beta chain was identified in a study of blood T cell repertoires in COVID-19. Whole-study context: Whether acute or convalescent, the COVID-19 samples came from the United States, Italy and Spain.

In the original analysis: Amplification of reference gene primers provided the estimated nucleated cell counts. The assay was immunoSEQ multiplex PCR, and TCRdb's table has in-frame clones only and misses some. V, J and clone size reflect that table, while D and trimming were determined from the DNA. There are 250,000 to 300,000 clones in the sample; 86% occur only once, and 2.5% to 3% lies in the top ten. A word on this clone: Within the sample, other DNA sequences also encode this same CDR3.

Per germline, CDR1 SGHTA and CDR2 FQGNSA. The V end lost 1 base, the J end lost 1 base, and 4 bases lay between the germline ends. The CDR3 length is 13 residues. The receptor was derived from a woman younger than 45 with active or convalescent COVID-19. The chain joins TRBV7-2 to TRBJ1-1, with D unresolved. The material sequenced was peripheral blood. CDR3 nucleotides: TGTGCCAGCAGCTTAGGCAGGAACACTGAAGCTTTCTTT. It is translated as CASSLGRNTEAFF.